A single sample gave rise to the 22 T cell receptor beta chains below, sequenced in a study of identifying expanded T cells in peripheral blood. This table comes from immunoSEQ multiplex PCR, and its TCRdb copy is limited to in-frame clones, with some not included. This sample has roughly 100,000 clones; around 88% occur once, and the top ten carry roughly an eighth. Sequencing was done on a sample of blood. The receptors were gathered from a person aged 18 to 75 in good health.

The genes are TRBV7-9 and TRBJ1-1, with D uncertain. Per the germline V gene, CDR1 is SEHNR and CDR2 is FQNEAQ (reference sequence). V dropped 7 bases and J dropped 6 bases, with 9 bases sitting between them. The CDR3 covers 11 residues. CDR3 region: CASTSNPEAFF. CDR3 DNA: TGTGCCAGCACCTCAAATCCTGAAGCTTTCTTT.

This chain connects TRBV5-5 to TRBJ1-1; D not certain. Per the germline V gene, CDR1 is SGHKS and CDR2 is YYEKEE (reference sequence). CDR3 length equals 15 residues. V was clipped by 0 bases and J by 0 bases, with 9 bases between them. CDR3 residues: CASSLVVVLNTEAFF. The CDR3 bases are TGTGCCAGCAGCTTGGTGGTCGTATTGAACACTGAAGCTTTCTTT.

The V and J genes are TRBV2 and TRBJ1-4, with a weak D call TRBD1 (6 bases). Germline CDR1 reads SNHLY; CDR2 reads FYNNEI. V lost 5 bases, J lost 3 bases, and 13 bases lay in between. CDR3 length: 15 residues. The CDR3 region has the DNA TGTGCCAGCAGTAGTAGGGGGGCGTCTAATGAAAAACTGTTTTTT. It translates to CASSSRGASNEKLFF.

This clone was counted a few times. CDR3 loop: CASGTVTYNEQFF. CDR3 in DNA: TGTGCCAGCGGGACGGTTACCTACAATGAGCAGTTCTTC. The genes are TRBV7-9 and TRBJ2-1; tentatively, D is TRBD1 or TRBD2 (5 bases each). Trimming took 8 bases from V and 2 from J, leaving 10 bases between them. The CDR3 contains 13 residues. CDR1 is SEHNR and CDR2 is FQNEAQ in the germline V gene (reference sequence).

The chain links TRBV2 to TRBJ2-7; D is perhaps TRBD1 (6 bases). Germline V gene lookup returns CDR1 SNHLY and CDR2 FYNNEI. With 5 bases removed from V and 6 bases from J, the gap between germline ends came to 11 bases. This CDR3 comprises 12 residues. For the CDR3, the DNA is TGTGCCAGCAGTAGGGGGATTTCCGAGCAGTACTTC. The encoded protein is CASSRGISEQYF. The variable domain in full, with the rest retrieved from reference TRBV2 and TRBJ2-7, is EPEVTQTPSHQVTQMGQEVILRCVPISNHLYFYWYRQILGQKVEFLVSFYNNEISEKSEIFDDQFSVERPDGSNFTLKIRSTKLEDSAMYFCASSRGISEQYFGPGTRLTVT.

The chain links TRBV6-1 to TRBJ1-5; a weak D match, TRBD1 (5 bases). The ends were cut back, 3 bases at V and 6 bases at J, with 9 bases in the middle. The germline V gene encodes CDR1 MNHNS and CDR2 SASEGT. The CDR3 has 13 amino acids. For the CDR3, the DNA is TGTGCCAGCAGTGAGGGACCGGGTCAGCCCCAGCATTTT. This sequence encodes CASSEGPGQPQHF.

This chain uses TRBV5-6 with TRBJ2-3; D call uncertain. The CDR3 runs to 13 residues. The V end lost 4 bases, the J end lost 1 base, and 7 bases lay between the germline ends. The germline gives CDR1 SGHDT, CDR2 YYEEEE. CDR3 nucleotides: TGTGCCAGCAGCAAAAGGGGCACAGATACGCAGTATTTT. It specifies CASSKRGTDTQYF.

The rearrangement joins TRBV30 to TRBJ2-7, with 8 bases lining up with TRBD2. J lost 6 bases, V lost 1 base, and 5 bases had no gene match. The CDR3 totals 13 residues. CDR1 GTSNPN and CDR2 SVGIG come from the germline V gene (reference sequence). The CDR3 spells CAWSDGRALEQYF. The CDR3 region has the DNA TGTGCCTGGAGTGACGGGAGGGCCCTCGAGCAGTACTTC. Full variable domain (missing parts from reference TRBV30 and TRBJ2-7): SQTIHQWPATLVQPVGSPLSLECTVEGTSNPNLYWYRQAAGRGLQLLFYSVGIGQISSEVPQNLSASRPQDRQFILSSKKLLLSDSGFYLCAWSDGRALEQYFGPGTRLTVT.

V is TRBV6-4 and J is TRBJ1-1; D unclear. Germline V gene data show CDR1 as MRHNA and CDR2 as SNTAGT. CDR3 length equals 13 residues. The germline V and J ends were trimmed by 6 bases and 2 bases, with 10 bases remaining between them. CDR3 loop: CASSAFLNTEAFF. CDR3 sequence (DNA): TGTGCCAGCAGCGCCTTCTTAAACACTGAAGCTTTCTTT.

V and J are TRBV7-8 and TRBJ1-2; no firm D call. The germline V gene has CDR1 SGHVS and CDR2 FQNEAQ. V lost 5 bases, J lost 8 bases, and 12 bases lay in between. The CDR3 is 12 amino acids. DNA of the CDR3: TGTGCCAGCAGCCTTTCTGGGGTAGGCTACACCTTC. It translates to CASSLSGVGYTF.

The chain links TRBV18 to TRBJ2-5; TRBD1 aligns across 7 bases. V dropped 2 bases and J dropped 1; count of bases not matched to a gene: 4. Germline CDR1 is KGHSH and CDR2 is LQKENI. The CDR3 extends over 15 amino acids. CDR3 loop: CASSPAGTAQETQYF. DNA of the CDR3: TGTGCCAGCTCACCAGCCGGGACAGCCCAAGAGACCCAGTACTTC.

V usage is TRBV7-9 and J usage is TRBJ1-6; D possibly corresponds to TRBD1 (6 bases). The CDR3 extends over 17 amino acids. Trimming left V 7 bases short and J 0 bases short, with 16 bases between. CDR1 is SEHNR and CDR2 is FQNEAQ in the germline V gene (reference sequence). CDR3 coding DNA: TGTGCCAGCACCCAAGGGGGGGCGACCTCCTATAATTCACCCCTCCACTTT. Translation: CASTQGGATSYNSPLHF. Supplemented by reference TRBV7-9 and TRBJ1-6, the full variable domain reads DTGVSQNPRHKITKRGQNVTFRCDPISEHNRLYWYRQTLGQGPEFLTYFQNEAQLEKSRLLSDRFSAERPKGSFSTLEIQRTEQGDSAMYLCASTQGGATSYNSPLHFGNGTRLTVT.

J is TRBJ2-2 and V is TRBV29-1; D is ambiguous. V shed 4 bases and J shed 3 bases, with 12 bases lying between them. This CDR3 region has 14 residues. Germline V lookup: CDR1 SQVTM, CDR2 ANQGSEA. This chain's CDR3 is CSVVIQTHTGELFF. Here the CDR3 DNA reads TGCAGCGTTGTAATACAGACTCACACCGGGGAGCTGTTTTTT.

The chain employs TRBV6-6 and TRBJ1-4; possibly TRBD1 for D (5 bases). The CDR3 has 12 residues. The germline gives CDR1 MNHNY, CDR2 SVGAGI (reference sequence). Between the trimmed V and J ends, which lost 8 bases and 2 bases, there was a span of 6 bases. CDR3 loop: CASGTTNEKLFF. For the CDR3, the DNA is TGTGCCAGCGGGACGACTAATGAAAAACTGTTTTTT.

The chain combines TRBV9 with TRBJ1-4; D might be TRBD1 (5 bases). The CDR3 has 16 amino acids. The V gene's germline CDR1 is SGDLS and CDR2 YYNGEE. The ends were cut back, 0 bases at V and 3 bases at J, with 12 bases in the middle. CDR3 residues: CASSVGMGPANEKLFF. The CDR3 region has the DNA TGTGCCAGCAGCGTAGGTATGGGACCCGCTAATGAAAAACTGTTTTTT.

This chain joins TRBV18 and TRBJ1-2; 7 bases are shared with TRBD1. J was trimmed by 4 bases and V by 4 bases; bases with no gene match: 9. The CDR3 sequence is 15 residues long. CDR1 KGHSH and CDR2 LQKENI come from the germline V gene. The CDR3 sequence is CASSQGTDPTYGYTF. CDR3 sequence (DNA): TGTGCCAGCTCACAGGGGACAGACCCTACCTATGGCTACACCTTC.

The rearrangement joins TRBV6-6 to TRBJ1-2; D is unresolved. Germline loops: CDR1 MNHNY, CDR2 SVGAGI (reference sequence). V lost 7 bases and J lost 0, with 6 bases in between. The CDR3 is 12 amino acids. The CDR3 region is CASKSTNYGYTF. DNA for the CDR3: TGTGCCAGCAAGAGTACTAACTATGGCTACACCTTC.

The sample holds a few counts of this clone. The chain is built from TRBV6-5 and TRBJ1-4; 10 bases are a match to TRBD1. Trimming took 2 bases from V and 6 from J; bases not matched to a gene: 0. CDR3 length: 14 amino acids. The germline gives CDR1 MNHEY, CDR2 SVGAGI. CDR3 in amino acids: CASSYGTGDEKLFF. The CDR3, as DNA: TGTGCCAGCAGTTACGGGACAGGGGATGAAAAACTGTTTTTT.

The CDR3 bases are TGTGCCAGCACCATGACGGAGTTAGAGACCCAGTACTTC. Protein product: CASTMTELETQYF. V gene TRBV5-4 combines with J gene TRBJ2-5; D is undetermined. In germline, CDR1 is SGHNT, CDR2 YYREEE (reference sequence). V shed 6 bases and J shed 4 bases, with 13 bases lying between them. The CDR3 has 13 amino acids.

This clone was seen a single time. The chain is built from TRBV28 and TRBJ1-1; no firm D call. The CDR3 sequence is 12 residues long. Germline CDR1 and CDR2: MDHEN and SYDVKM. V was clipped by 6 bases and J by 1 base, with 6 bases between them. In nucleotides, the CDR3 is TGTGCCAGCAGCAGGAGGAACACTGAAGCTTTCTTT. The encoded protein is CASSRRNTEAFF.

Worth noting for this clone: At one boundary the junction diverges from the germline segment, which might be a read error. The gene calls are TRBV6-1 and TRBJ2-3; D gene uncertain. Germline values: CDR1 MNHNS, CDR2 SASEGT. The CDR3 has 12 residues. The CDR3 loop reads CASSEAQATQYF. DNA for the CDR3: TGTGCCAGCAGCGAAGCCCAGGCTACGCAGTATTTT.

This chain links TRBV4-3 with TRBJ1-1; no reliable D call. With 0 bases removed from V and 5 bases from J, the gap between germline ends came to 7 bases. The germline CDR1 and CDR2 sequences are LGHNA and YSLEER. CDR3 size: 13 residues. In DNA, the CDR3 is TGCGCCAGCAGCCAAGATCGACGGACTGAAGCTTTCTTT. Protein product: CASSQDRRTEAFF.